This TCR beta chain was obtained from a study of HIV-infected children after antiretroviral therapy interruption (dated by TCRdb to the late 2010s). For the study in its entirety: Eight children were included: four on planned treatment interruption and four on continuous treatment, all with CD4+ count above 500 and viral load below 50 copies/ml. Interruption-arm samples came from week 0, week 12, end of interruption (week 24 or 48), and about 3 years after study end. Median age was about 9.2 years in the interruption group and approximately 8 years in the continuous treatment group. Most participating children had recorded exposure to EBV and CMV. Continuous-treatment samples were analyzed from corresponding weeks 0, 48 and 150. Alongside measurements of thymic output, TCR repertoires of children on planned treatment interruption were compared with TCR repertoires of children on continuous antiretroviral treatment.

Per the publication, the treatment or condition label means: PENTA 11 planned treatment interruption arm or continuous ART arm. The participants, all children from the United Kingdom aged 2 to 15 years, had been on at least three-drug ART for a minimum of 24 weeks. Cryopreserved PBMCs containing at least 5 million viable cells were required, and a few candidate patients were excluded because of low viable PBMC yield. Using a FACSAria III cell sorter, naive CD4+ CD45RA+ CD45RO- T cells were FACS-sorted out of thawed PBMCs. After sorting, the cells were fixed and RNA was extracted first with the RNeasy FFPE kit and then with the RNeasy Micro kit. V is cut back by 5 bases and J by 5 bases, with 19 bases in the junction unmatched. CDR1 and CDR2, per the germline V gene (reference sequence), are DFQATT and SNEGSKA. The CDR3 contains 17 residues, cysteine and phenylalanine counted. The sequence is cut down to CDR3 DNA, 51 bases in frame from base 1.

This clonotype was counted many times. The antigen it recognizes is unknown. No much larger clone exists at a distance of one base, and base qualities are not known. Library preparation used 3' RACE. TCR libraries were constructed from RNA with a 3' RACE protocol that used unique molecular identifiers to correct for PCR amplification bias. Amplicon libraries were pooled in groups of up to 12 and sequenced on an Illumina MiSeq using v2 2x250 paired-end chemistry. The paper's processing steps were these. Reads were processed with Decombinator for assignment of V and J genes and CDR3, and barcode-based correction of errors and PCR bias was applied. Before Gini coefficients were calculated with the R ineq package, the repertoires were subsampled to the same depth. Three approaches were used to assess CDR3 similarity: GLIPH, Hamming distance and a shared triplet metric. TCRdb passed the public sequencing reads through fastp at Q25 and MiXCR, retaining productive beta sequences. Identical CDR3 protein sequences are pooled into one entry, listed with their most common genes and DNA. The V and J calls were not made by the authors but by TCRdb's processing. In all, the sample holds some 51,000 distinct CDR3 sequences, and 4.3% of those were seen once. Roughly 0.7% of the sample belongs to the ten largest clones.

Results the study describes overall, beyond this receptor: For naive CD4+ repertoires of PTI patients, CDR3 sharing between time points dropped once interruption began, while many sequences were shared between the end of interruption and 3 years later. An increase in the naive CD4+ Gini coefficient was observed by the end of treatment interruption, suggesting clonal expansion, and a return to baseline was observed by 3 years. Sorted CD45RA+ naive cells might include minor non-naive CD45RA+ populations such as EMRA or stem memory cells. The small number of patients is a limitation of the study, so the data should be interpreted with caution.

The TCR sequence derives from a pool of human donors with HIV. Sequenced material: CD45RA+ CD4+ T cells from PBMCs, pooled from several time points, taken from a donor given antiretroviral therapy, either interrupted or continuous. According to the study, the label for this sample's cell subset or site signals: naive CD4+ CD45RA+ CD45RO- T cells. Rearrangement joined TRBV20-1 to TRBJ2-5; 8 junctional bases match TRBD2. The bases read TGCAGTGCTGGAATGGCTAGCGGGTCCCACACGGGGGAGACCCAGTACTTC. This encodes CSAGMASGSHTGETQYF.